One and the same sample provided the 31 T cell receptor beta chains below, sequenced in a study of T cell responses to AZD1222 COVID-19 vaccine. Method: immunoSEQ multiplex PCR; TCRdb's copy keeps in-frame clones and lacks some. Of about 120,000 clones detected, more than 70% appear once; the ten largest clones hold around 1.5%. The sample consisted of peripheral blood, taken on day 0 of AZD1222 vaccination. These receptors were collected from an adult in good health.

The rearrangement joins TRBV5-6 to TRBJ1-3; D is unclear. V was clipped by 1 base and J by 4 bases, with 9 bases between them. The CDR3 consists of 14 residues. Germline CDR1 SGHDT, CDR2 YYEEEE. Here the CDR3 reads CASSLPLSGNTIYF. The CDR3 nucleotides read TGTGCCAGCAGCTTGCCTCTCAGCGGAAACACCATATATTTT. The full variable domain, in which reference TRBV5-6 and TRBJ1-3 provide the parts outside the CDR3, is DAGVTQSPTHLIKTRGQQVTLRCSPKSGHDTVSWYQQALGQGPQFIFQYYEEEERQRGNFPDRFSGHQFPNYSSELNVNALLLGDSALYLCASSLPLSGNTIYFGEGSWLTVV.

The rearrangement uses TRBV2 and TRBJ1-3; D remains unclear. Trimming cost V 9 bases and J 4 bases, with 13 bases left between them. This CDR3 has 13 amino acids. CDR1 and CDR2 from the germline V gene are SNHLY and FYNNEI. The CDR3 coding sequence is TGTGCCAGTAACGGGGAGACAGGAAACACCATATATTTT. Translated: CASNGETGNTIYF.

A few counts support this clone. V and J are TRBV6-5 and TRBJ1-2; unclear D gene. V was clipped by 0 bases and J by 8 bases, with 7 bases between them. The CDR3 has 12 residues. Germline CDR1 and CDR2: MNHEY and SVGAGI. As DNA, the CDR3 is TGTGCCAGCAGTTACTCTCGCGGGGGCTACACCTTC. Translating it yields CASSYSRGGYTF.

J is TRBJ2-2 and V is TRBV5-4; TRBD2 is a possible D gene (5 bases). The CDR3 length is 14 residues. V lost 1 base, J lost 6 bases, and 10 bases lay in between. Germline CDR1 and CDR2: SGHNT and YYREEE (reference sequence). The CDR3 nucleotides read TGTGCCAGCAGCTTGTCATACGGGGCCGGGGAGCTGTTTTTT. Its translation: CASSLSYGAGELFF.

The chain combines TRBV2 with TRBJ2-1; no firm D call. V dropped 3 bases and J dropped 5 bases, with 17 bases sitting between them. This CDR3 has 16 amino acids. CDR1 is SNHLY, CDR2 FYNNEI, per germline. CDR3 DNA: TGTGCCAGCAGTGACCCATGGGGAATAGAGGACAATGAGCAGTTCTTC. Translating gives CASSDPWGIEDNEQFF.

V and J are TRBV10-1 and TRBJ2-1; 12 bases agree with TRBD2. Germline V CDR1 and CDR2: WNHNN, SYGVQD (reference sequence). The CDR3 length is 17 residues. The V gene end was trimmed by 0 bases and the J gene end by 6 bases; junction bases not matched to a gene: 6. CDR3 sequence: CASSESPGTSGPNEQFF. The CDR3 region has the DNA TGCGCCAGCAGTGAGTCCCCCGGGACTAGCGGGCCCAATGAGCAGTTCTTC.

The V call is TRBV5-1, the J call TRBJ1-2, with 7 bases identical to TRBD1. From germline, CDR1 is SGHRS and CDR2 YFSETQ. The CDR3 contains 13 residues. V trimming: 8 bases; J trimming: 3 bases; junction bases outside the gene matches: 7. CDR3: CASSTGWDYGYTF. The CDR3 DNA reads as TGCGCCAGTTCGACAGGGTGGGACTATGGCTACACCTTC.

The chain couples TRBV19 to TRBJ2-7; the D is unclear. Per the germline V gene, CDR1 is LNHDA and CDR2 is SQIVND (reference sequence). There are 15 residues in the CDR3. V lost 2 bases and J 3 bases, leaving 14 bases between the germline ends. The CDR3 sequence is CASSITRPGFYEQYF. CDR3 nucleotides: TGTGCCAGTAGTATAACCCGTCCGGGCTTCTACGAGCAGTACTTC. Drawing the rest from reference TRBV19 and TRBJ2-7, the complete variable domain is DGGITQSPKYLFRKEGQNVTLSCEQNLNHDAMYWYRQDPGQGLRLIYYSQIVNDFQKGDIAEGYSVSREKKESFPLTVTSAQKNPTAFYLCASSITRPGFYEQYFGPGTRLTVT.

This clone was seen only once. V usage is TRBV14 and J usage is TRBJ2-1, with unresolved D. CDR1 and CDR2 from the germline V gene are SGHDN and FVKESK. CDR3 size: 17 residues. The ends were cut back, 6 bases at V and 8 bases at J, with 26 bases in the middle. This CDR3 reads CASRPKQQGWDSYEQFF. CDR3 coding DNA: TGTGCCAGCAGACCTAAACAACAAGGCTGGGATTCTTATGAGCAGTTCTTC.

CDR3 in amino acids: CASSYSDRFSGNTIYF. As DNA, the CDR3 is TGTGCCAGCAGTTACTCCGACCGATTCTCTGGAAACACCATATATTTT. This rearrangement joins TRBV6-5 to TRBJ1-3; unclear D gene. The germline gives CDR1 MNHEY, CDR2 SVGAGI. Trimming left V 0 bases short and J 0 bases short, with 9 bases between. This CDR3 region has 16 residues.

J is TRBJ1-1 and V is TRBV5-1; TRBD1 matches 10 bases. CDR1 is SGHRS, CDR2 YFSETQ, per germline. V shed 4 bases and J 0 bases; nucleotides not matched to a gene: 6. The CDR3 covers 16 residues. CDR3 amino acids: CASSGGTGDMNTEAFF. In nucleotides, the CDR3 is TGCGCCAGCAGCGGGGGGACAGGGGATATGAACACTGAAGCTTTCTTT.

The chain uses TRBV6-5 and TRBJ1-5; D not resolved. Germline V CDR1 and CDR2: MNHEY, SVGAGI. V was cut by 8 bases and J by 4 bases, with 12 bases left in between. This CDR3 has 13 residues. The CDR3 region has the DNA TGTGCCAGCTTATTCTCAACAAATCAGCCCCAGCATTTT. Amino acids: CASLFSTNQPQHF.

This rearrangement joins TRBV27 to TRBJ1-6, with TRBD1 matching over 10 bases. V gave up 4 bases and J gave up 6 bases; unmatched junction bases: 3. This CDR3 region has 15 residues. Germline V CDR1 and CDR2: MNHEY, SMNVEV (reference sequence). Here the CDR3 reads CASSSRTGGNSPLHF. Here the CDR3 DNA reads TGTGCCAGCAGTTCTAGGACAGGGGGTAATTCACCCCTCCACTTT.

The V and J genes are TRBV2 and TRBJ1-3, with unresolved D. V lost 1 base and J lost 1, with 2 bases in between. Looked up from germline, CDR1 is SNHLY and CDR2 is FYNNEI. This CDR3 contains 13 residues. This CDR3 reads CASSEGSGNTIYF. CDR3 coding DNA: TGTGCCAGCAGTGAAGGATCTGGAAACACCATATATTTT.

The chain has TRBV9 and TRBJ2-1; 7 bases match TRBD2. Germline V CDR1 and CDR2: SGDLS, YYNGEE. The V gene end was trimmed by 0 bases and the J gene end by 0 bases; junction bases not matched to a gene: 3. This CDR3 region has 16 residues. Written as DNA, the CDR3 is TGTGCCAGCAGCGTAGGAGGCGGGAGCTCCTACAATGAGCAGTTCTTC. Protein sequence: CASSVGGGSSYNEQFF.

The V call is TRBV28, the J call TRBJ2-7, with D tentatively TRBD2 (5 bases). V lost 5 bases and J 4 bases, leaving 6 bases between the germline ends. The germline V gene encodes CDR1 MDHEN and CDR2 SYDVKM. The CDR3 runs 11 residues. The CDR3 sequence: CASSRGYEQYF. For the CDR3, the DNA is TGTGCCAGCAGTCGAGGGTACGAGCAGTACTTC.

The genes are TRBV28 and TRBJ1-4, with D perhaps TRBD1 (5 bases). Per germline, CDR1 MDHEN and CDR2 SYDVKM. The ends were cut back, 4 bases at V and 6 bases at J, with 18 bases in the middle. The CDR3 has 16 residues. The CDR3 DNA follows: TGTGCCAGCAGTTCCGCAGGGTTGCCACGGGATGAAAAACTGTTTTTT. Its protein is CASSSAGLPRDEKLFF.

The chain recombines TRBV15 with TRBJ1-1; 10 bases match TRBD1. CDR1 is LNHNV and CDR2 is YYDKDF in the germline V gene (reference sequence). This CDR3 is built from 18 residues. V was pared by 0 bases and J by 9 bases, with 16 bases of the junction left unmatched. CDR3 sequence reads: CATSRDRGTGEFLTKAFF. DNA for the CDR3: TGTGCCACCAGCAGAGACAGGGGGACAGGGGAGTTCTTAACTAAAGCTTTCTTT. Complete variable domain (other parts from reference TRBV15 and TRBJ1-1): DAMVIQNPRYQVTQFGKPVTLSCSQTLNHNVMYWYQQKSSQAPKLLFHYYDKDFNNEADTPDNFQSRRPNTSFCFLDIRSPGLGDTAMYLCATSRDRGTGEFLTKAFFGQGTRLTVV.

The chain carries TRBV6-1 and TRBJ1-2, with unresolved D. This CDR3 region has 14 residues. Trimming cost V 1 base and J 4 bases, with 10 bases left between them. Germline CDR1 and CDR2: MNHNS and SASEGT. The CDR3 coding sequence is TGTGCCAGCAGTGAAGTATCAGGCGGCTATGGCTACACCTTC. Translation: CASSEVSGGYGYTF.

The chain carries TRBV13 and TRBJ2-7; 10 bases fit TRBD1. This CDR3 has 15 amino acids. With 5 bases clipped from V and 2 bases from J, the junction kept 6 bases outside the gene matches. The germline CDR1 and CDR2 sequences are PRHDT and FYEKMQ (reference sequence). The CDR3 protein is CASSPTGTGAYEQYF. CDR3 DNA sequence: TGTGCCAGCAGCCCGACCGGGACAGGGGCCTACGAGCAGTACTTC.

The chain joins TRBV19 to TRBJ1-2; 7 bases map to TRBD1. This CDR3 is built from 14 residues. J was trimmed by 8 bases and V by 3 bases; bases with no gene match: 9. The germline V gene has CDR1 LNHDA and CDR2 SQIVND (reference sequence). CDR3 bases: TGTGCCAGTAGTATTGTACAGGGACAGTTCGGCTACACCTTC. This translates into CASSIVQGQFGYTF.

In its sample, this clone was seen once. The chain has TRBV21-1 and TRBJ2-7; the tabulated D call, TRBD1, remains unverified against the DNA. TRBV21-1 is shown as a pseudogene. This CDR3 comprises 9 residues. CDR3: CATTYEQYF. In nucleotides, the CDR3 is TGTGCCACAACCTACGAGCAGTACTTC.

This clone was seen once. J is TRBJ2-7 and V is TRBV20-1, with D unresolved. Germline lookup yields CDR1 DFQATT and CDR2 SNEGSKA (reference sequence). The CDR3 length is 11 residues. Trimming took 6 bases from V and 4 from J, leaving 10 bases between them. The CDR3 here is CSASSPYEQYF. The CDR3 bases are TGCAGTGCCTCTTCCCCTTACGAGCAGTACTTC.

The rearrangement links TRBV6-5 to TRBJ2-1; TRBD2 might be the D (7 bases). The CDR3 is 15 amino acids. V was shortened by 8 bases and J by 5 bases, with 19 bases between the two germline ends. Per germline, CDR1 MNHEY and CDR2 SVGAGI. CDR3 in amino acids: CASFERGGLDNEQFF. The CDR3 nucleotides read TGTGCCAGCTTTGAAAGGGGGGGGCTTGACAATGAGCAGTTCTTC.

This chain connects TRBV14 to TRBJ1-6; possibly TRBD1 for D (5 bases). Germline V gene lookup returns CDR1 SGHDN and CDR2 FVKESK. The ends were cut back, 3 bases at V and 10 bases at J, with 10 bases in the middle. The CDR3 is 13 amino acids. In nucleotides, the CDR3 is TGTGCCAGCAGCCAGGGGACGGTGTCACCCCTCCACTTT. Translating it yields CASSQGTVSPLHF.

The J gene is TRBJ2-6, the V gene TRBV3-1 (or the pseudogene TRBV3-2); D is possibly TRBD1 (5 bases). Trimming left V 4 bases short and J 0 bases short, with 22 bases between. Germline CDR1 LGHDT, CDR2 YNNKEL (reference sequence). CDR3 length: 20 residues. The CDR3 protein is CASSLMSVTARFSGANVLTF. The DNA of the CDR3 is TGTGCCAGCAGCCTCATGAGCGTGACAGCTAGATTCTCTGGGGCCAACGTCCTGACTTTC.

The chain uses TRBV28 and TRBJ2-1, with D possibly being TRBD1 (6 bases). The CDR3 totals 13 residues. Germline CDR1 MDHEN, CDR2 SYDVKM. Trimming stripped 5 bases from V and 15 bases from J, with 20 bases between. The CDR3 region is CASSPRSGTWVFF. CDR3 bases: TGTGCCAGCAGTCCGCGTTCGGGGACATGGGTGTTCTTC.

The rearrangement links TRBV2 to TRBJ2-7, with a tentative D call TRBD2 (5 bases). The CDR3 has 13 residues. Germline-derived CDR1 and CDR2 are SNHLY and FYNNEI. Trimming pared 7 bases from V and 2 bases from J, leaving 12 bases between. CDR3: CASTGGSTYEQYF. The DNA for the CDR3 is TGTGCCAGCACTGGCGGGTCCACCTACGAGCAGTACTTC.

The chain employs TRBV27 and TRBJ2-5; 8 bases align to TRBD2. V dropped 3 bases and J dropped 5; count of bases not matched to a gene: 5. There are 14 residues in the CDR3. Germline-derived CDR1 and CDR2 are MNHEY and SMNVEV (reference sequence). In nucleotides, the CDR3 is TGTGCCAGCAGTTTGGCGGGGGGCTACGAGACCCAGTACTTC. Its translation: CASSLAGGYETQYF.

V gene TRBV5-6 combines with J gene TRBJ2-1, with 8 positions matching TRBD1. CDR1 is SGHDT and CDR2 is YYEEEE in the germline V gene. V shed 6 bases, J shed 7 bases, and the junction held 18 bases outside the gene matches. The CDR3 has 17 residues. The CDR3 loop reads CASIQTGDRLLQNEQFF. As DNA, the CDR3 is TGTGCCAGCATCCAAACGGGGGACAGGCTCCTCCAGAATGAGCAGTTCTTC.

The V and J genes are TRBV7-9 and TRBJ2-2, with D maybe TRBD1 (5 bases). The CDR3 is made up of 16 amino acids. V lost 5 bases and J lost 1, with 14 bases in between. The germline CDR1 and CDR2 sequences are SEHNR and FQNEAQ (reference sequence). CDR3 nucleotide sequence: TGTGCCAGCAGCCCTAGGACAATCCTGAACACCGGGGAGCTGTTTTTT. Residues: CASSPRTILNTGELFF. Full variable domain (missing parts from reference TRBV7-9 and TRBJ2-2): DTGVSQNPRHKITKRGQNVTFRCDPISEHNRLYWYRQTLGQGPEFLTYFQNEAQLEKSRLLSDRFSAERPKGSFSTLEIQRTEQGDSAMYLCASSPRTILNTGELFFGEGSRLTVL.